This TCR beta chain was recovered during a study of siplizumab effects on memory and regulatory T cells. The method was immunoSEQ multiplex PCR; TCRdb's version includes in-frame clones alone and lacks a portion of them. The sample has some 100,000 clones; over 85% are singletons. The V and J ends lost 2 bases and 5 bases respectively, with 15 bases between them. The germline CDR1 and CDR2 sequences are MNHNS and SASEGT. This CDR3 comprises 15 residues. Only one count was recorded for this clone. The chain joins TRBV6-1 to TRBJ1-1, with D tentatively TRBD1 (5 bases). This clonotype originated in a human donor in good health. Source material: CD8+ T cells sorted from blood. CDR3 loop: CASSEMGVVWTEAFF. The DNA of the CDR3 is TGTGCCAGCAGTGAAATGGGGGTAGTTTGGACTGAAGCTTTCTTT.